The 23 T cell receptor beta chains below come from one sample, sequenced in a study of siplizumab effects on memory and regulatory T cells. Coculture of the mixed lymphocyte reaction cells took place at 37 degrees C and lasted six to seven days. TCRdb keeps only in-frame clones here, not all; method: immunoSEQ multiplex PCR. The data show more than 12,000 clones, with around 40% seen just once and over 6% held by the top ten. These receptors' antigens are unknown. Material for sequencing was CFSE-low (dividing) CD4+ T cells sorted from an allogeneic mixed lymphocyte reaction. These receptors were obtained from a human donor in good health; the cells came from an allogeneic mixed lymphocyte reaction. Some clones in this sample may be carry-over from other donors' samples.

The V gene is TRBV4-2, the J gene TRBJ1-5, with D perhaps matching TRBD1 (5 bases). The V and J ends lost 6 bases and 0 bases respectively, with 9 bases between them. Germline V gives CDR1 LGHNA, CDR2 YNFKEQ. The CDR3 covers 14 residues. The CDR3 loop reads CASRPGLSNQPQHF. The CDR3 bases are TGTGCCAGCAGACCGGGGCTTAGCAATCAGCCCCAGCATTTT.

Relative to its sample, this clone is medium-sized. CDR3 nucleotide sequence: TGTGCCAGCAGTGAAGACAGCCTCTATGGCTACACCTTC. Translation: CASSEDSLYGYTF. The chain joins TRBV6-1 to TRBJ1-2; D call uncertain. CDR3 length: 13 amino acids. Trimming removed 1 base from V and 4 bases from J, with 7 bases in between. Germline lookup yields CDR1 MNHNS and CDR2 SASEGT.

V usage is TRBV19 and J usage is TRBJ1-2; D is perhaps TRBD1 (5 bases). CDR3 length equals 12 residues. V was pared by 6 bases and J by 3 bases, with 8 bases between. Looked up from germline, CDR1 is LNHDA and CDR2 is SQIVND (reference sequence). The CDR3 nucleotides are TGTGCCAGTAGACAAGGGGACTATGGCTACACCTTC. Protein: CASRQGDYGYTF.

This clone was observed at least ten times. CDR3 region: CASSLDFSGRIGDTQYF. In DNA form, the CDR3 reads TGTGCCAGCAGCTTAGACTTCAGCGGGAGGATAGGAGATACGCAGTATTTT. The J gene is TRBJ2-3, the V gene TRBV7-8, with 9 positions matching TRBD2. This CDR3 spans 17 amino acids. CDR1 SGHVS and CDR2 FQNEAQ come from the germline V gene. Unmatched junction bases numbered 10, after V lost 1 base and J lost 5 bases.

This clone was detected once. The J gene is TRBJ1-1, the V gene TRBV19; a possible D gene is TRBD1 (5 bases). The CDR3 is 14 residues long. Trimming took 2 bases from V and 2 from J, leaving 9 bases between them. From germline, CDR1 is LNHDA and CDR2 SQIVND (reference sequence). The CDR3 protein is CASSILGGNTEAFF. The CDR3 bases are TGTGCCAGTAGTATACTGGGGGGAAACACTGAAGCTTTCTTT.

The chain couples TRBV6-1 to TRBJ2-2; the D gene is possibly TRBD2 (6 bases). Trimming cost V 6 bases and J 4 bases, with 12 bases left between them. The CDR3 is made up of 14 amino acids. CDR1 MNHNS and CDR2 SASEGT come from the germline V gene. The CDR3, as DNA: TGTGCCAGCAGCCCGGGACTTATCACCGGGGAGCTGTTTTTT. It codes for CASSPGLITGELFF.

Many counts were recorded for this clone. The chain uses TRBV5-1 and TRBJ1-3; 11 positions agree with TRBD1. With 5 bases clipped from V and 2 bases from J, the junction kept 6 bases outside the gene matches. Germline V gene lookup returns CDR1 SGHRS and CDR2 YFSETQ. The CDR3 runs to 16 residues. The CDR3: CASSMDRGLTGNTIYF. CDR3 bases: TGCGCCAGCAGTATGGACAGGGGGCTTACTGGAAACACCATATATTTT.

As concerns this clone: At one of its ends the junction is not consistent with the germline gene, which may arise from a read error. V gene TRBV5-1 combines with J gene TRBJ2-7; 9 nucleotides match TRBD2. Germline CDR1 reads SGHRS; CDR2 reads YFSETQ. There are 15 residues in the CDR3. The CDR3 region has the DNA TGTGCCAGCAGCTTGGGGCTAGCGGGAAGGTACGAGCAGTACTTC. Its translation is CASSLGLAGRYEQYF. Full variable domain (outside the CDR3, taken from reference TRBV5-1 and TRBJ2-7): KAGVTQTPRYLIKTRGQQVTLSCSPISGHRSVSWYQQTPGQGLQFLFEYFSETQRNKGNFPGRFSGRQFSNSRSEMNVSTLELGDSALYLCASSLGLAGRYEQYFGPGTRLTVT.

This clone was found many times. The DNA of the CDR3 is TGTGCCAGCAGCTTAGAGTCAGGGGGCGGTCAGCCCCAGCATTTT. It translates to CASSLESGGGQPQHF. V and J are TRBV7-2 and TRBJ1-5; TRBD1 matches at 8 bases. Per the germline V gene, CDR1 is SGHTA and CDR2 is FQGNSA. The CDR3 is 15 residues long. V lost 1 base and J lost 6; bases outside the gene matches: 5.

This chain uses TRBV4-1 with TRBJ2-2, with 13 positions matching TRBD2. V lost 2 bases and J lost 5; bases outside the gene matches: 2. The CDR3 sequence is 16 residues long. Germline CDR1 reads MGHRA; CDR2 reads YSYEKL. The DNA of the CDR3 is TGCGCCAGCAGCCAAAGGACTAGCGGGAGTACCGGGGAGCTGTTTTTT. Its protein product is CASSQRTSGSTGELFF.

This clone came up a few times. The CDR3 region is CASSSPGGGQETQYF. CDR3 nucleotides: TGTGCCAGCAGCTCCCCGGGGGGAGGGCAAGAGACCCAGTACTTC. This chain links TRBV28 with TRBJ2-5; TRBD2 matches 7 bases. The CDR3 runs 15 residues. Germline CDR1 reads MDHEN; CDR2 reads SYDVKM. V lost 6 bases, J lost 2 bases, and 9 bases stayed unmatched. Looking up the rest from reference TRBV28 and TRBJ2-5 gives the full variable domain: DVKVTQSSRYLVKRTGEKVFLECVQDMDHENMFWYRQDPGLGLRLIYFSYDVKMKEKGDIPEGYSVSREKKERFSLILESASTNQTSMYLCASSSPGGGQETQYFGPGTRLLVL.

The chain employs TRBV14 and TRBJ2-2; no clear D gene. CDR1 is SGHDN, CDR2 FVKESK, per germline. This CDR3 has 14 residues. The germline V and J ends were trimmed by 6 bases and 1 base, with 9 bases remaining between them. The CDR3 here is CASRSAGNTGELFF. The CDR3 DNA reads as TGTGCCAGCAGGAGCGCTGGGAACACCGGGGAGCTGTTTTTT.

The genes are TRBV28 and TRBJ2-7, with 8 nucleotides matching TRBD1. The CDR3 covers 14 residues. In germline, CDR1 is MDHEN, CDR2 SYDVKM. With 3 bases clipped from V and 4 bases from J, the junction kept 5 bases outside the gene matches. The chain's CDR3 is CASSLAGGRYEQYF. In DNA form, the CDR3 reads TGTGCCAGCAGTTTGGCAGGGGGCAGGTACGAGCAGTACTTC.

This sequence joins TRBV11-1 and TRBJ2-3, with unresolved D. Germline V gives CDR1 SGHAT, CDR2 FQDESV (reference sequence). This CDR3 spans 16 amino acids. V lost 2 bases and J lost 0, with 12 bases in between. CDR3 DNA sequence: TGTGCCAGCAGCTTAAATCCCAGAATGAGCACAGATACGCAGTATTTT. This gives the protein CASSLNPRMSTDTQYF.

The rearrangement joins TRBV15 to TRBJ2-7, with 8 bases matching TRBD2. V lost 2 bases to trimming and J lost 3 bases; unmatched junction nucleotides: 12. There are 17 residues in the CDR3. The germline V gene has CDR1 LNHNV and CDR2 YYDKDF (reference sequence). The CDR3 nucleotides are TGTGCCACCAGCAGAATCCCCGGCGGTAGCGGGATCTACGAGCAGTACTTC. Translating gives CATSRIPGGSGIYEQYF.

The chain carries TRBV18 and TRBJ1-6, with D possibly being TRBD1 (5 bases). The ends were cut back, 4 bases at V and 9 bases at J, with 13 bases in the middle. The CDR3 is 14 residues long. Germline values: CDR1 KGHSH, CDR2 LQKENI. As DNA, the CDR3 is TGTGCCAGCTCACTCCCCTCCCAGGGTTCACCCCTCCACTTT. Encoded protein: CASSLPSQGSPLHF.

The chain links TRBV25-1 to TRBJ1-5; 8 nucleotides line up with TRBD1. The CDR3 loop spans 13 amino acids. With 11 bases clipped from V and 2 bases from J, the junction kept 5 bases outside the gene matches. Germline values: CDR1 MGHDK, CDR2 SYGVNS. The CDR3 nucleotides read TGTGCCTCAGGGGGCGGTGGCAATCAGCCCCAGCATTTT. It specifies CASGGGGNQPQHF.

The V gene is TRBV9, the J gene TRBJ1-5, with unresolved D. The CDR3 has 14 amino acids. Trimming took off 2 bases at V and 2 bases at J, with 8 bases between the two ends. Germline CDR1 is SGDLS and CDR2 is YYNGEE. This CDR3 is CASSVGWGNQPQHF. DNA of the CDR3: TGTGCCAGCAGCGTGGGCTGGGGCAATCAGCCCCAGCATTTT.

Concerning this clone itself: Other DNA sequences within the sample encode an identical CDR3. V and J are TRBV10-2 and TRBJ2-1; 9 nucleotides align to TRBD2. After removal of 8 bases from V and 9 bases from J, the junction contained 14 bases not matched to a gene. From germline, CDR1 is WSHSY and CDR2 SAAADI. The CDR3 totals 15 residues. CDR3 bases: TGCGCCAGCGGGGTCGTAGCGGGAGAAGTGGGTGAGCAGTTCTTC. Translating it yields CASGVVAGEVGEQFF.

The chain combines TRBV5-1 with TRBJ1-2; TRBD1 matches 7 bases. The CDR3 length is 15 residues. J was trimmed by 8 bases and V by 4 bases; bases with no gene match: 14. Germline V CDR1 and CDR2: SGHRS, YFSETQ. CDR3 bases: TGCGCCAGCAGCCCATCGGCTACAGGGGCACAAGGCTACACCTTC. Protein sequence: CASSPSATGAQGYTF. Combining the CDR3 with reference TRBV5-1 and TRBJ1-2 gives the whole variable domain KAGVTQTPRYLIKTRGQQVTLSCSPISGHRSVSWYQQTPGQGLQFLFEYFSETQRNKGNFPGRFSGRQFSNSRSEMNVSTLELGDSALYLCASSPSATGAQGYTFGSGTRLTVV.

This clone has a handful of counts. J is TRBJ2-5 and V is TRBV7-9; D is unresolved. V lost 5 bases, J lost 5 bases, and 12 bases lay in between. The CDR3 spans 13 residues. In germline, CDR1 is SEHNR, CDR2 FQNEAQ (reference sequence). CDR3 loop: CASSRSSGETQYF. The CDR3 DNA is TGTGCCAGCAGCCGAAGTAGTGGGGAGACCCAGTACTTC.

This clone was detected a few times. The chain uses TRBV5-4 and TRBJ2-1, with 9 bases identical to TRBD2. V was pared by 2 bases and J by 8 bases, with 11 bases of the junction left unmatched. CDR3 length: 16 amino acids. Germline loops: CDR1 SGHNT, CDR2 YYREEE (reference sequence). The CDR3 coding sequence is TGTGCCAGCAGCTTAGGCCGAGCGGGAGGACGGGATGAGCAGTTCTTC. The encoded protein is CASSLGRAGGRDEQFF.

The count of this clone is one. This chain connects TRBV6-5 to TRBJ2-2; TRBD1 aligns across 7 bases. Germline CDR1 and CDR2: MNHEY and SVGAGI. This CDR3 comprises 14 residues. With V trimmed by 9 bases and J by 6 bases, 10 bases remained unmatched. In DNA form, the CDR3 reads TGTGCCAGTTTACCTAACAGGGGCGCCGGGGAGCTGTTTTTT. Its protein product is CASLPNRGAGELFF.